This T cell receptor (beta chain) was recovered during a study of cytomegalovirus exposure and HLA in healthy donors. Looking at the study overall: As an earlier analysis found, some 170 million T cells yielded 100 million to 130 million unique TCR beta sequences.

Primers included in the PCR were 60 Vbeta and 13 Jbeta primers. Sequenced by immunoSEQ multiplex PCR; TCRdb stores in-frame clones only, minus some. Among more than 95,000 clones listed, roughly 78% were seen once. Germline values: CDR1 SEHNR, CDR2 FQNEAQ (reference sequence). This CDR3 contains 16 residues. The V segment lost 4 bases and the J segment 4 bases; nucleotides outside the gene matches: 1. Whole-study findings and limits: Reported performance of the classifier showed diagnosis of cytomegalovirus status with high specificity and sensitivity. One cluster of highly shared sequence variants probably arose as a sequencing artifact.

A remark on this clone: What it recognizes is unknown.

J is TRBJ2-1 and V is TRBV7-9; TRBD2 matches 16 bases. This receptor was identified in a woman aged 35 to 49 in good health and CMV-seronegative. The sequenced sample was PBMCs. This chain's CDR3 is CASSSGLAGGYNEQFF. The CDR3 DNA follows: TGTGCCAGCAGCTCGGGACTAGCGGGAGGGTACAATGAGCAGTTCTTC. Complete variable domain (other parts from reference TRBV7-9 and TRBJ2-1): DTGVSQNPRHKITKRGQNVTFRCDPISEHNRLYWYRQTLGQGPEFLTYFQNEAQLEKSRLLSDRFSAERPKGSFSTLEIQRTEQGDSAMYLCASSSGLAGGYNEQFFGPGTRLTVL.